Listed below are T cell receptor beta chains from one sample, sequenced in a study of cytomegalovirus exposure and HLA in healthy donors. Repertoires were generated with immunoSEQ multiplex PCR, while TCRdb's copy carries only in-frame clones and drops some. Of approximately 160,000 clones in the sample, over 75% were seen once. Material: PBMCs. These receptors were collected from a man aged 30 to 39 in good health and CMV-seropositive. Each CDR3 is given with its conserved first and last residue. Fields, in order: V gene, J gene, clone size, D gene, CDR3 protein, CDR3 DNA. The D gene is left open where the match is weak. Clone size is shown for a subset of rows, as once, few, many or a class of expanded clone.

TRBV14	TRBJ1-5	NA	NA	CASSQGGGNQPQHF	TGTGCCAGCAGCCAAGGCGGGGGGAATCAGCCCCAGCATTTT
TRBV9	TRBJ2-1	NA	NA	CASSPQPGLSYNEQFF	TGTGCCAGCAGCCCCCAACCGGGACTCTCCTACAATGAGCAGTTCTTC
TRBV9	TRBJ1-1	NA	NA	CASSPRGGPTEAFF	TGTGCCAGCAGCCCTCGCGGCGGTCCCACTGAAGCTTTCTTT
TRBV19	TRBJ1-5	NA	TRBD1	CASSIPRAGQGNQPQHF	TGTGCCAGTAGTATTCCCCGGGCGGGACAGGGGAATCAGCCCCAGCATTTT
TRBV5-8	TRBJ2-3	NA	NA	CASSPGDLGATDTQYF	TGTGCCAGCAGCCCTGGAGATCTAGGAGCTACAGATACGCAGTATTTT
TRBV5-1	TRBJ1-2	NA	NA	CASSLEGDGYTF	TGCGCCAGCAGCTTAGAAGGGGATGGCTACACCTTC
TRBV29-1	TRBJ2-5	NA	NA	CSVDGRLQETQYF	TGCAGCGTTGACGGGAGACTCCAAGAGACCCAGTACTTC
TRBV30	TRBJ1-5	NA	NA	CAWSPGLSNQPQHF	TGTGCCTGGAGCCCGGGACTTAGCAATCAGCCCCAGCATTTT
TRBV5-1	TRBJ2-5	NA	TRBD2	CASSTGLAGGPGETQYF	TGCGCCAGCAGCACGGGACTAGCGGGAGGGCCGGGGGAGACCCAGTACTTC
TRBV9	TRBJ2-3	few	TRBD2	CASSETSGYTDTQYF	TGTGCCAGCAGCGAGACTAGCGGGTATACAGATACGCAGTATTTT
TRBV6-1	TRBJ2-3	NA	TRBD2	CASSAPGELAADTQYF	TGTGCCAGCAGTGCACCGGGAGAACTAGCGGCAGATACGCAGTATTTT
TRBV5-4	TRBJ2-6	once	NA	CASSLVGETISGANVLTF	TGTGCCAGCAGCTTGGTAGGGGAAACAATCTCTGGGGCCAACGTCCTGACTTTC
TRBV14	TRBJ2-1	NA	NA	CASSQGALTNEQFF	TGTGCCAGCAGCCAAGGCGCACTCACCAATGAGCAGTTCTTC
TRBV7-9	TRBJ1-2	NA	TRBD1	CSSSFPGGGDGYTF	TGTTCCAGCAGCTTTCCAGGGGGCGGAGATGGCTACACCTTC
TRBV4-3	TRBJ1-5	NA	NA	CASSQEDGGPQHF	TGCGCCAGCAGCCAAGAAGACGGCGGGCCCCAGCATTTT
TRBV4-2	TRBJ2-5	NA	TRBD2	CASSQGQAGEETQYF	TGTGCCAGCAGCCAAGGTCAAGCGGGAGAAGAGACCCAGTACTTC
TRBV5-8	TRBJ2-2	NA	TRBD2	CASSISSGNTGELFF	TGTGCCAGCAGCATTTCTAGCGGAAACACCGGGGAGCTGTTTTTT
TRBV19	TRBJ1-2	NA	NA	CASSTASPGSGYTF	TGTGCCAGTAGTACGGCGTCCCCCGGGAGTGGCTACACCTTC
TRBV11-2	TRBJ2-5	once	TRBD2	CASSLLLLGRAETQYF	TGTGCCAGCAGCTTGTTGTTATTGGGGAGGGCAGAGACCCAGTACTTC
TRBV5-1	TRBJ1-5	NA	TRBD1	CASSLEGTGDQPQHF	TGCGCCAGCAGCTTGGAGGGGACAGGGGATCAGCCCCAGCATTTT
TRBV25-1	TRBJ2-5	NA	TRBD2	CASSFHPGLAGGETQYF	TGTGCCAGCAGTTTTCACCCCGGACTAGCGGGAGGGGAGACCCAGTACTTC
TRBV27	TRBJ2-3	few	NA	CASSSNQGWSGGASTDTQYF	TGTGCCAGCAGCTCTAATCAGGGTTGGAGCGGAGGGGCTAGCACAGATACGCAGTATTTT
TRBV6-5	TRBJ2-4	NA	TRBD2	CASSSGRAVYSQYF	TGTGCCAGCAGTAGCGGGAGGGCCGTATACAGTCAGTACTTC
TRBV30	TRBJ2-4	NA	TRBD2	CAWGLVRHIQYF	TGTGCCTGGGGACTAGTCAGGCACATTCAGTACTTC
TRBV30	TRBJ1-3	few	NA	CAWGSGQLSSGNTIYF	TGTGCCTGGGGCTCCGGACAGCTTAGCTCTGGAAACACCATATATTTT
TRBV6-5	TRBJ2-3	NA	NA	CASSYDFRGTDTQYF	TGTGCCAGCAGTTACGACTTTCGAGGGACAGATACGCAGTATTTT
TRBV6-6	TRBJ2-7	few	TRBD2	CASRRREGYEQYF	TGTGCCAGCAGAAGGAGGGAGGGCTACGAGCAGTACTTC
TRBV5-5	TRBJ2-6	NA	TRBD1	CASSSTGTGVSGANVLTF	TGTGCCAGCAGCTCTACCGGGACAGGCGTCTCTGGGGCCAACGTCCTGACTTTC
TRBV30	TRBJ1-3	NA	NA	CAWAVGDFGNTIYF	TGTGCCTGGGCCGTGGGGGACTTTGGAAACACCATATATTTT
TRBV28	TRBJ1-5	NA	NA	CACPGGSNQPQHF	TGTGCCTGTCCCGGGGGAAGCAATCAGCCCCAGCATTTT
TRBV6-6	TRBJ2-7	NA	TRBD1	CASLHRGRHEQYF	TGTGCCAGCCTGCACAGGGGGCGGCACGAGCAGTACTTC
TRBV30	TRBJ2-7	few	TRBD1	CACTRDRGYEQYF	TGTGCCTGTACCCGGGACAGGGGCTACGAGCAGTACTTC
TRBV28	TRBJ1-5	NA	NA	CASSLDSPQPQHF	TGTGCCAGCAGTTTAGACAGTCCCCAGCCCCAGCATTTT